The next 32 T cell receptor beta chains were all read from a single sample in a study of T cell responses to AZD1222 COVID-19 vaccine. TCRdb's copy holds only in-frame clones and misses some; the assay was immunoSEQ multiplex PCR. The sample consists of 70,000 to 100,000 clones, 90% to 95% of them appearing once. The material was peripheral blood, obtained 28 days after the second AZD1222 dose. These receptors all come from an adult who received the AZD1222 COVID-19 vaccine.

This chain connects TRBV4-1 to TRBJ1-4; the match to TRBD1 covers 8 bases. V shed 4 bases, J shed 1 base, and the junction held 11 bases outside the gene matches. The CDR3 has 18 amino acids. Germline V gene data show CDR1 as MGHRA and CDR2 as YSYEKL. CDR3 region: CASSRTGGPIGTNEKLFF. In nucleotides, the CDR3 is TGCGCCAGCAGCCGAACAGGGGGACCCATCGGAACTAATGAAAAACTGTTTTTT.

The chain recombines TRBV6-6 with TRBJ1-4, with 11 bases aligning to TRBD1. The CDR3 is 16 amino acids. Germline lookup yields CDR1 MNHNY and CDR2 SVGAGI (reference sequence). Trimming took 6 bases from V and 9 from J; bases not matched to a gene: 12. The DNA of the CDR3 is TGTGCCAGCAGCCACCAACAGGGACAGGGGGGGAAAAAACTGTTTTTT. It specifies CASSHQQGQGGKKLFF.

In its sample, this clone was seen once. This chain connects TRBV5-8 to TRBJ2-5; D might be TRBD2 (6 bases). The CDR3 has 15 residues. The V end was cut by 1 base, the J end by 3 bases, with 13 bases between. CDR1 and CDR2 (germline): SGHTS, YDEGEE. Here the CDR3 DNA reads TGTGCCAGCAGCTTGCGGAGGGAGACTGAAGAGACCCAGTACTTC. It codes for CASSLRRETEETQYF.

This chain connects TRBV5-8 to TRBJ1-2; 9 bases line up with TRBD1. The junction had 2 bases not matched to a gene; V was cut back by 3 bases and J by 2 bases. This CDR3 spans 14 amino acids. CDR1 SGHTS and CDR2 YDEGEE come from the germline V gene. The CDR3: CASSYGTGNYGYTF. The CDR3 nucleotides are TGTGCCAGCAGCTACGGGACAGGGAACTATGGCTACACCTTC.

This clone was recorded only once. The rearrangement links TRBV18 to TRBJ2-3; 11 bases are shared with TRBD2. The CDR3 totals 18 residues. The V segment lost 1 base and the J segment 1 base; nucleotides outside the gene matches: 7. The germline V gene has CDR1 KGHSH and CDR2 LQKENI. CDR3 loop: CASSPLAGGPGRTDTQYF. DNA of the CDR3: TGTGCCAGCTCACCACTAGCGGGGGGGCCAGGACGCACAGATACGCAGTATTTT. Complete variable domain (other parts from reference TRBV18 and TRBJ2-3): NAGVMQNPRHLVRRRGQEARLRCSPMKGHSHVYWYRQLPEEGLKFMVYLQKENIIDESGMPKERFSAEFPKEGPSILRIQQVVRGDSAAYFCASSPLAGGPGRTDTQYFGPGTRLTVL.

The CDR3 reads CSIRDTSYEQYF. In DNA form, the CDR3 reads TGCAGCATACGGGACACTTCCTACGAGCAGTACTTC. The J gene is TRBJ2-7, the V gene TRBV29-1, with D possibly TRBD1 on 6 matching bases. The CDR3 loop spans 12 amino acids. The germline CDR1 and CDR2 sequences are SQVTM and ANQGSEA. V was cut by 8 bases and J by 1 base, with 12 bases left in between.

V usage is TRBV2 and J usage is TRBJ1-1; D remains ambiguous. V was pared by 4 bases and J by 8 bases, with 17 bases between. Germline-derived CDR1 and CDR2 are SNHLY and FYNNEI. CDR3 length: 14 residues. This CDR3 is CASSVGGLGGEAFF. In DNA form, the CDR3 reads TGTGCCAGCAGTGTCGGTGGGCTAGGAGGGGAAGCTTTCTTT. Full variable domain (missing parts from reference TRBV2 and TRBJ1-1): EPEVTQTPSHQVTQMGQEVILRCVPISNHLYFYWYRQILGQKVEFLVSFYNNEISEKSEIFDDQFSVERPDGSNFTLKIRSTKLEDSAMYFCASSVGGLGGEAFFGQGTRLTVV.

The chain joins TRBV24-1 to TRBJ2-7; D assignment may be TRBD1 or TRBD2 (5 bases each). Germline CDR1 and CDR2: KGHDR and SFDVKD. V was shortened by 0 bases and J by 5 bases, with 7 bases between the two germline ends. CDR3 length: 13 amino acids. CDR3 coding DNA: TGTGCCACCAGTGATTTGATGGGGGACGAGCAGTACTTC. This encodes CATSDLMGDEQYF.

CDR3 sequence (DNA): TGTGCCAGCAGCCTGATGGGGGCGGAGACCCAGTACTTC. This gives the protein CASSLMGAETQYF. The chain is built from TRBV7-9 and TRBJ2-5; D might be TRBD1 (6 bases). The V end was cut by 5 bases, the J end by 5 bases, with 12 bases between. The germline CDR1 and CDR2 sequences are SEHNR and FQNEAQ (reference sequence). This CDR3 has 13 residues.

V is TRBV18 and J is TRBJ1-2; D is unresolved. This CDR3 contains 14 residues. CDR1 and CDR2 from the germline V gene are KGHSH and LQKENI. Trimming shortened V by 2 bases and J by 3 bases, and 10 bases separated the two germline ends. This CDR3 reads CASSPSAAYYGYTF. The CDR3 DNA reads as TGTGCCAGCTCACCATCGGCGGCTTACTATGGCTACACCTTC. The whole variable domain, filled in from reference TRBV18 and TRBJ1-2, reads NAGVMQNPRHLVRRRGQEARLRCSPMKGHSHVYWYRQLPEEGLKFMVYLQKENIIDESGMPKERFSAEFPKEGPSILRIQQVVRGDSAAYFCASSPSAAYYGYTFGSGTRLTVV.

The genes are TRBV7-9 and TRBJ2-7; D ambiguous. The germline V gene has CDR1 SEHNR and CDR2 FQNEAQ (reference sequence). The CDR3 consists of 12 residues. The V gene lost 1 base and the J gene lost 6 bases, with 7 bases spanning the gap. CDR3 amino acids: CASSLGWSEQYF. For the CDR3, the DNA is TGTGCCAGCAGCTTAGGGTGGAGCGAGCAGTACTTC.

The chain recombines TRBV28 with TRBJ1-5; tentatively, D is TRBD1 (5 bases). The germline V gene encodes CDR1 MDHEN and CDR2 SYDVKM. This CDR3 is built from 15 residues. V was trimmed by 5 bases and J by 7 bases, leaving 18 bases between them. In DNA form, the CDR3 reads TGTGCCAGCAGTACTGGGACGGCGGGCGGGCAGCCCCAGCATTTT. Amino acid sequence: CASSTGTAGGQPQHF.

The chain combines TRBV19 with TRBJ2-2; 7 bases agree with TRBD1. The V and J ends lost 3 bases and 3 bases, in that order; junction bases with no gene match: 4. CDR1 and CDR2 from the germline V gene are LNHDA and SQIVND (reference sequence). This CDR3 spans 15 amino acids. The CDR3 loop is CASSMLRGYTGELFF. CDR3 bases: TGTGCCAGTAGTATGCTCAGGGGGTACACCGGGGAGCTGTTTTTT.

The rearrangement uses TRBV7-6 and TRBJ1-1; the match to TRBD1 covers 8 bases. Germline trimming cut 3 bases from V and 5 bases from J; bases unmatched to any gene: 11. Germline lookup yields CDR1 SGHVS and CDR2 FNYEAQ. The CDR3 runs to 16 residues. The CDR3 DNA sequence: TGTGCCAGCAGCTTGGATGGAGGACAGGGAGTGACTGAAGCTTTCTTT. Protein: CASSLDGGQGVTEAFF.

The chain uses TRBV4-2 and TRBJ2-1; tentatively, D is TRBD1 (5 bases). The V and J ends lost 3 bases and 9 bases respectively, with 9 bases between them. CDR3 length equals 12 residues. Germline loops: CDR1 LGHNA, CDR2 YNFKEQ. This chain's CDR3 is CASSHNQGEQFF. Here the CDR3 DNA reads TGTGCCAGCAGCCATAATCAGGGTGAGCAGTTCTTC.

The chain links TRBV28 to TRBJ1-5, with D tentatively TRBD1 (6 bases). Looked up from germline, CDR1 is MDHEN and CDR2 is SYDVKM. The CDR3 is made up of 14 amino acids. Between the trimmed V and J ends, which lost 8 bases and 1 base, there was a span of 12 bases. The CDR3 loop is CASLPGTSNQPQHF. In nucleotides, the CDR3 is TGTGCCAGCCTTCCCGGGACAAGCAATCAGCCCCAGCATTTT.

The J gene is TRBJ1-3, the V gene TRBV6-6, with D perhaps matching TRBD1 (6 bases). V was cut by 8 bases and J by 3 bases, with 17 bases left in between. CDR3 length: 15 amino acids. Germline values: CDR1 MNHNY, CDR2 SVGAGI (reference sequence). CDR3 nucleotides: TGTGCCAGCCGGACGGGGGGCAATGGTGGAAACACCATATATTTT. Translation gives CASRTGGNGGNTIYF.

The V and J genes are TRBV5-1 and TRBJ1-4; possible D gene TRBD1, 6 bases. V lost 1 base and J lost 7, with 11 bases in between. From germline, CDR1 is SGHRS and CDR2 YFSETQ. The CDR3 has 14 amino acids. CDR3: CASSLRGAREKLFF. The CDR3 DNA is TGCGCCAGCAGCTTGAGGGGGGCGCGTGAAAAACTGTTTTTT.

V is TRBV10-3 and J is TRBJ2-4; a possible D gene is TRBD2 (7 bases). CDR1 and CDR2 (germline): ENHRY, SYGVKD. The ends were cut back, 2 bases at V and 4 bases at J, with 18 bases in the middle. This CDR3 has 17 amino acids. The CDR3 loop reads CAISEKGGGPTKNIQYF. In DNA, the CDR3 is TGTGCCATCAGTGAGAAAGGGGGGGGCCCTACGAAAAACATTCAGTACTTC.

CDR3 region: CASSETGQGIYGYTF. The CDR3 DNA is TGTGCCAGCAGCGAAACGGGACAGGGGATCTATGGCTACACCTTC. V is TRBV2 and J is TRBJ1-2; 10 nucleotides align to TRBD1. Germline-derived CDR1 and CDR2 are SNHLY and FYNNEI. J was trimmed by 4 bases and V by 6 bases; bases with no gene match: 8. The CDR3 is 15 amino acids.

The V call is TRBV7-7, the J call TRBJ2-5, with D possibly TRBD2 on 5 matching bases. Looked up from germline, CDR1 is SSHAT and CDR2 is FNYEAQ (reference sequence). This CDR3 has 13 residues. V dropped 3 bases and J dropped 5 bases, with 10 bases sitting between them. The CDR3 is CASSLRARETQYF. The CDR3 bases are TGTGCCAGCAGCTTGAGGGCGCGGGAGACCCAGTACTTC. The full variable domain, in which reference TRBV7-7 and TRBJ2-5 provide the parts outside the CDR3, is GAGVSQSPRYKVTKRGQDVTLRCDPISSHATLYWYQQALGQGPEFLTYFNYEAQPDKSGLPSDRFSAERPEGSISTLTIQRTEQRDSAMYRCASSLRARETQYFGPGTRLLVL.

V usage is TRBV5-1 and J usage is TRBJ2-2, with D unresolved. Germline V gives CDR1 SGHRS, CDR2 YFSETQ. The length of the CDR3 is 14 residues. V lost 1 base, J lost 0 bases, and 4 bases lay in between. The CDR3 here is CASSLSTNTGELFF. Written as DNA, the CDR3 is TGCGCCAGCAGCTTGTCCACGAACACCGGGGAGCTGTTTTTT. Full variable domain (outside the CDR3, taken from reference TRBV5-1 and TRBJ2-2): KAGVTQTPRYLIKTRGQQVTLSCSPISGHRSVSWYQQTPGQGLQFLFEYFSETQRNKGNFPGRFSGRQFSNSRSEMNVSTLELGDSALYLCASSLSTNTGELFFGEGSRLTVL.

J is TRBJ2-1 and V is TRBV10-3; tentatively, D is TRBD1 (6 bases). The germline V gene has CDR1 ENHRY and CDR2 SYGVKD. The CDR3 runs to 19 residues. V was shortened by 0 bases and J by 2 bases, with 20 bases between the two germline ends. CDR3 sequence: CAISESTGKGGEAYNEQFF. The CDR3 DNA reads as TGTGCCATCAGTGAGTCGACAGGCAAAGGTGGTGAGGCCTACAATGAGCAGTTCTTC.

The V call is TRBV7-9, the J call TRBJ2-1; D is uncertain. V lost 5 bases to trimming and J lost 4 bases, with 9 bases between them. Germline V gene lookup returns CDR1 SEHNR and CDR2 FQNEAQ (reference sequence). This CDR3 contains 13 residues. CDR3 DNA: TGTGCCAGCAGCCAAGACATTTACAATGAGCAGTTCTTC. Protein: CASSQDIYNEQFF. Together with reference TRBV7-9 and TRBJ2-1, the CDR3 gives the full variable domain: DTGVSQNPRHKITKRGQNVTFRCDPISEHNRLYWYRQTLGQGPEFLTYFQNEAQLEKSRLLSDRFSAERPKGSFSTLEIQRTEQGDSAMYLCASSQDIYNEQFFGPGTRLTVL.

This chain connects TRBV18 to TRBJ2-7; 8 nucleotides line up with TRBD1. Germline CDR1 KGHSH, CDR2 LQKENI. The trim removed 4 bases at V and 5 bases at J, leaving 10 bases unmatched. The CDR3 is 15 residues long. The CDR3 sequence is CASSLGQGRGNEQYF. Here the CDR3 DNA reads TGTGCCAGCTCACTCGGACAGGGAAGAGGGAACGAGCAGTACTTC.

The chain uses TRBV11-2 and TRBJ2-3; the D gene could be TRBD1 or TRBD2 (6 bases each). The CDR3 contains 16 residues. In germline, CDR1 is SGHAT, CDR2 FQNNGV. V shed 7 bases and J shed 4 bases, with 21 bases lying between them. The CDR3 DNA follows: TGTGCCAGCACGATTGGTGGGGGGCTCGGGGCAGATACGCAGTATTTT. Translation gives CASTIGGGLGADTQYF. Complete variable domain (other parts from reference TRBV11-2 and TRBJ2-3): EAGVAQSPRYKIIEKRQSVAFWCNPISGHATLYWYQQILGQGPKLLIQFQNNGVVDDSQLPKDRFSAERLKGVDSTLKIQPAKLEDSAVYLCASTIGGGLGADTQYFGPGTRLTVL.

This chain uses TRBV19 with TRBJ1-2, with D possibly matching TRBD1 (5 bases). Trimming left V 8 bases short and J 4 bases short, with 14 bases between. The germline gives CDR1 LNHDA, CDR2 SQIVND (reference sequence). The CDR3 totals 13 residues. The CDR3 DNA follows: TGTGCCAGTCGGGGGGGAGGCCGCTATGGCTACACCTTC. Translation: CASRGGGRYGYTF. The whole variable domain, filled in from reference TRBV19 and TRBJ1-2, reads DGGITQSPKYLFRKEGQNVTLSCEQNLNHDAMYWYRQDPGQGLRLIYYSQIVNDFQKGDIAEGYSVSREKKESFPLTVTSAQKNPTAFYLCASRGGGRYGYTFGSGTRLTVV.

This clone appeared a single time. The chain employs TRBV28 and TRBJ1-2, with a weak D call TRBD1 (5 bases). The germline V gene has CDR1 MDHEN and CDR2 SYDVKM. V was shortened by 4 bases and J by 0 bases, with 9 bases between the two germline ends. CDR3 length: 14 amino acids. This CDR3 reads CASSSGIANYGYTF. The CDR3 DNA is TGTGCCAGCAGTTCAGGGATAGCTAACTATGGCTACACCTTC.

V and J are TRBV4-2 and TRBJ1-2; TRBD1 aligns across 7 bases. Unmatched junction bases numbered 8, after V lost 2 bases and J lost 8 bases. Germline loops: CDR1 LGHNA, CDR2 YNFKEQ. The CDR3 is 14 residues long. CDR3 DNA: TGTGCCAGCAGCCAAACTCCCGGGACAGAGGGCTACACCTTC. Translation gives CASSQTPGTEGYTF.

This chain uses TRBV7-2 with TRBJ1-4; no clear D. This CDR3 spans 14 amino acids. The germline V gene encodes CDR1 SGHTA and CDR2 FQGNSA. The V end lost 3 bases, the J end lost 6 bases, and 11 bases lay between the germline ends. The CDR3 is CASSLGGMDEKLFF. The CDR3 DNA reads TGTGCCAGCAGCTTGGGAGGGATGGATGAAAAACTGTTTTTT.

The chain links TRBV12-3 or TRBV12-4 to TRBJ1-1; 8 bases are shared with TRBD1. This CDR3 is built from 13 residues. The V gene end was trimmed by 5 bases and the J gene end by 7 bases; junction bases not matched to a gene: 6. CDR3 DNA sequence: TGTGCCAGCAGTAGGGACAGGTTCGATGAAGCTTTCTTT. This sequence encodes CASSRDRFDEAFF.

This clone was counted between two and nine times. The rearrangement links TRBV6-5 to TRBJ1-1, with TRBD1 as a possible D gene (5 bases). The CDR3 extends over 14 amino acids. The germline V gene encodes CDR1 MNHEY and CDR2 SVGAGI. The ends were cut back, 2 bases at V and 0 bases at J, with 7 bases in the middle. The CDR3 sequence: CASSYRTMNTEAFF. The CDR3 bases are TGTGCCAGCAGTTACAGGACAATGAACACTGAAGCTTTCTTT.